These 23 T cell receptor beta chains were all obtained from the same sample, sequenced in a study of CD4 T cells in relation to SARS-CoV-2 and coronaviruses. Their antigen targets remain unknown. The data were produced by immunoSEQ multiplex PCR, yet TCRdb's version contains in-frame clones alone and is incomplete. Among some 45,000 clones listed, roughly four fifths were seen once. Sequenced input: naive CD4+ T cells from PBMCs, cultured in vitro. Subset reported: naive CD4+ T cells isolated by negative enrichment. The receptors originated from an adult with COVID-19.

The chain is built from TRBV5-1 and TRBJ1-1; 9 positions agree with TRBD1. The V gene's germline CDR1 is SGHRS and CDR2 YFSETQ. The CDR3 length is 15 residues. Trimming at V came to 4 bases and at J to 2 bases, leaving 6 bases not matched to a gene. The CDR3 DNA is TGCGCCAGCAGCCCGGGACAGGGATTTAACACTGAAGCTTTCTTT. Its translation is CASSPGQGFNTEAFF.

The chain employs TRBV20-1 and TRBJ1-2; unclear D gene. V shed 3 bases and J shed 6 bases, with 17 bases lying between them. This CDR3 region has 14 residues. The germline V gene has CDR1 DFQATT and CDR2 SNEGSKA (reference sequence). The CDR3 bases are TGCAGTGCTAGTGTGGCGGCGGAGAGCAATGGCTACACCTTC. It codes for CSASVAAESNGYTF.

The V gene is TRBV30, the J gene TRBJ2-5; D gene unclear. The CDR3 has 14 amino acids. Germline V gene lookup returns CDR1 GTSNPN and CDR2 SVGIG (reference sequence). The V gene lost 0 bases and the J gene lost 5 bases, with 13 bases spanning the gap. CDR3 nucleotide sequence: TGTGCCTGGAGTGTACACTCCCCTGGTGAGACCCAGTACTTC. This codes for CAWSVHSPGETQYF.

This rearrangement joins TRBV28 to TRBJ1-5; possibly TRBD1 for D (6 bases). Trimming took off 7 bases at V and 4 bases at J, with 11 bases between the two ends. In germline, CDR1 is MDHEN, CDR2 SYDVKM. This CDR3 comprises 13 residues. Here the CDR3 reads CASTEDRNQPQHF. The DNA for the CDR3 is TGTGCCAGCACCGAAGACAGGAATCAGCCCCAGCATTTT.

The chain employs TRBV3-1 (or the pseudogene TRBV3-2) and TRBJ2-2, with D tentatively TRBD2 (5 bases). V lost 4 bases and J lost 4, with 7 bases in between. Germline V gives CDR1 LGHDT, CDR2 YNNKEL (reference sequence). The CDR3 runs 13 residues. CDR3 residues: CASSRTSTGELFF. In DNA, the CDR3 is TGTGCCAGCAGCCGGACTTCCACCGGGGAGCTGTTTTTT.

The gene calls are TRBV6-5 and TRBJ2-1; unclear D gene. The CDR3 runs 15 residues. The V end was cut by 7 bases, the J end by 2 bases, with 15 bases between. Germline V gene data show CDR1 as MNHEY and CDR2 as SVGAGI. The CDR3 is CASKIDPATYNEQFF. The CDR3 bases are TGTGCCAGCAAAATCGATCCAGCGACCTACAATGAGCAGTTCTTC.

This chain links TRBV19 with TRBJ2-2; 13 bases align to TRBD2. Trimming cost V 1 base and J 5 bases; bases outside gene matches: 10. Germline loops: CDR1 LNHDA, CDR2 SQIVND (reference sequence). The CDR3 runs to 19 residues. The CDR3 bases are TGTGCCAGTAGTATAGTAAGGACTAGCGGGAGTCCTAGGACCGGGGAGCTGTTTTTT. Its translation is CASSIVRTSGSPRTGELFF.

The chain recombines TRBV2 with TRBJ2-5; D not certain. This CDR3 is 12 amino acids long. Germline values: CDR1 SNHLY, CDR2 FYNNEI. V was shortened by 7 bases and J by 5 bases, with 11 bases between the two germline ends. The CDR3, as DNA: TGTGCCAGCATGGCGGATGGGGAGACCCAGTACTTC. Translating gives CASMADGETQYF.

The rearrangement joins TRBV6-4 to TRBJ1-1, with 9 bases identical to TRBD1. Germline V gene lookup returns CDR1 MRHNA and CDR2 SNTAGT. This CDR3 comprises 18 residues. Losses at the gene ends were 6 bases for V and 6 bases for J; bases not matched to a gene: 20. In DNA, the CDR3 is TGTGCCAGCAGGAACGGTGATGACAGGGGGGACCAGAGTGCTGAAGCTTTCTTT. Translated, it gives CASRNGDDRGDQSAEAFF.

The rearrangement joins TRBV7-3 to TRBJ2-1; 9 positions agree with TRBD1. The V gene end was trimmed by 5 bases and the J gene end by 0 bases; junction bases not matched to a gene: 11. Germline CDR1 SGHTA, CDR2 FQGTGA. This CDR3 contains 18 residues. This chain's CDR3 is CASSAGTGSSSSYNEQFF. DNA of the CDR3: TGTGCCAGCAGCGCCGGGACAGGGTCCTCTAGCTCCTACAATGAGCAGTTCTTC.

This clone was counted only a few times. V is TRBV20-1 and J is TRBJ1-3; D ambiguous. The germline gives CDR1 DFQATT, CDR2 SNEGSKA (reference sequence). Trimming stripped 0 bases from V and 8 bases from J, with 5 bases between. This CDR3 has 11 amino acids. The DNA of the CDR3 is TGCAGTGCTAGAGATCTCGACACCATATATTTT. This sequence encodes CSARDLDTIYF.

This clone showed up just once. This rearrangement joins TRBV5-1 to TRBJ2-3; D unresolved. Trimming removed 0 bases from V and 1 base from J, with 15 bases in between. The CDR3 length is 17 residues. Germline V lookup: CDR1 SGHRS, CDR2 YFSETQ. In DNA form, the CDR3 reads TGCGCCAGCAGCTTGGTGGGCGCAGGTTCACGCACAGATACGCAGTATTTT. It specifies CASSLVGAGSRTDTQYF.

The gene calls are TRBV3-1 (or the pseudogene TRBV3-2) and TRBJ1-3; weak D call: TRBD1 (6 bases). The CDR3 contains 16 residues. V lost 4 bases to trimming and J lost 0 bases, with 13 bases between them. Germline V gene data show CDR1 as LGHDT and CDR2 as YNNKEL (reference sequence). CDR3 sequence reads: CASSPGGQISGNTIYF. CDR3 sequence (DNA): TGTGCCAGCAGCCCCGGTGGACAGATCTCTGGAAACACCATATATTTT.

The gene calls are TRBV21-1 and TRBJ2-1; TRBD2 is the table's D call and was not checked against the DNA. TRBV21-1 is annotated as a pseudogene. The CDR3 is 15 residues long. The CDR3 region is CASSKGTRRYNEQFF. The CDR3 region has the DNA TGTGCCAGCAGCAAAGGGACTAGAAGGTACAATGAGCAGTTCTTC.

This chain uses TRBV19 with TRBJ2-7; 10 bases match TRBD1. V trimming: 3 bases; J trimming: 3 bases; junction bases outside the gene matches: 2. Germline CDR1 LNHDA, CDR2 SQIVND (reference sequence). This CDR3 has 14 amino acids. Here the CDR3 reads CASSIGQGGYEQYF. CDR3 bases: TGTGCCAGTAGTATTGGACAGGGGGGCTACGAGCAGTACTTC.

The V and J genes are TRBV19 and TRBJ2-7, with 10 bases fitting TRBD1. V was clipped by 5 bases and J by 3 bases; unmatched bases: 4. The CDR3 loop spans 14 amino acids. Germline CDR1 LNHDA, CDR2 SQIVND (reference sequence). The CDR3, as DNA: TGTGCCAGTAGTCCCGGGACAGGGGACTACGAGCAGTACTTC. Translation: CASSPGTGDYEQYF.

The chain carries TRBV7-3 and TRBJ2-1, with TRBD2 matching over 13 bases. Losses at the gene ends were 4 bases for V and 4 bases for J; bases not matched to a gene: 19. The CDR3 length is 21 residues. CDR1 SGHTA and CDR2 FQGTGA come from the germline V gene. CDR3 amino acids: CASSSTPGLAGPGGYYNEQFF. CDR3 DNA sequence: TGTGCCAGCAGCTCTACACCGGGACTAGCGGGACCAGGCGGTTATTACAATGAGCAGTTCTTC.

This clone has just one count. The chain employs TRBV21-1 and TRBJ2-3. TRBV21-1 is a pseudogene segment. CDR3 length: 15 residues. CDR3 protein: CASSKCMNGTDTQYF. The CDR3 nucleotides are TGTGCCAGCAGCAAATGTATGAATGGCACAGATACGCAGTATTTT.

The rearrangement links TRBV27 to TRBJ2-7, with 8 bases lining up with TRBD1. V dropped 0 bases and J dropped 5; count of bases not matched to a gene: 6. Germline values: CDR1 MNHEY, CDR2 SMNVEV (reference sequence). The CDR3 consists of 15 residues. The CDR3, as DNA: TGTGCCAGCAGTTTATCGCCCAGGGGGCTCCACGAGCAGTACTTC. Amino acid sequence: CASSLSPRGLHEQYF.

This clone was observed once. The rearrangement links TRBV5-8 to TRBJ2-3; D is unclear. The CDR3 contains 16 residues. Trimming removed 4 bases at V and 2 bases at J, with 17 bases between. The germline V gene has CDR1 SGHTS and CDR2 YDEGEE. The CDR3 reads CASSLGRQVLTDTQYF. The DNA of the CDR3 is TGTGCCAGCAGCCTCGGGCGTCAGGTTCTCACAGATACGCAGTATTTT.

This clone appeared a few times. The V call is TRBV5-6, the J call TRBJ2-2; TRBD2 is a possible D gene (6 bases). CDR1 is SGHDT, CDR2 YYEEEE, per germline. Trimming pared 1 base from V and 4 bases from J, leaving 8 bases between. This CDR3 contains 14 residues. CDR3 bases: TGTGCCAGCAGCTTGTTCGGGAGCACCGGGGAGCTGTTTTTT. It is translated as CASSLFGSTGELFF. Complete variable domain (other parts from reference TRBV5-6 and TRBJ2-2): DAGVTQSPTHLIKTRGQQVTLRCSPKSGHDTVSWYQQALGQGPQFIFQYYEEEERQRGNFPDRFSGHQFPNYSSELNVNALLLGDSALYLCASSLFGSTGELFFGEGSRLTVL.

The chain employs TRBV28 and TRBJ2-6, with TRBD1 matching over 8 bases. The CDR3 is 17 residues long. Looked up from germline, CDR1 is MDHEN and CDR2 is SYDVKM. J gave up 1 base and V 4 bases, and 6 bases lay outside the gene matches. The CDR3 loop is CASSSRTGKSGANVLTF. The CDR3 region has the DNA TGTGCCAGCAGTTCCCGGACAGGGAAGTCTGGGGCCAACGTCCTGACTTTC.

The chain couples TRBV28 to TRBJ2-7; D is ambiguous. The CDR3 runs 11 residues. Germline CDR1 reads MDHEN; CDR2 reads SYDVKM. V was shortened by 5 bases and J by 6 bases, with 8 bases between the two germline ends. The DNA of the CDR3 is TGTGCCAGCAGTCTTAAACGCGAGCAGTACTTC. Encoded protein: CASSLKREQYF. The whole variable domain, filled in from reference TRBV28 and TRBJ2-7, reads DVKVTQSSRYLVKRTGEKVFLECVQDMDHENMFWYRQDPGLGLRLIYFSYDVKMKEKGDIPEGYSVSREKKERFSLILESASTNQTSMYLCASSLKREQYFGPGTRLTVT.